The rows below give T cell receptor beta chains drawn from one sample of a study of blood T cell repertoires in COVID-19. The repertoire was sequenced with immunoSEQ multiplex PCR; TCRdb's copy has only in-frame clones and lacks some. The sample yields 200,000 to 250,000 clones, around 82% seen once. Sequencing used PBMCs or T cells enriched from blood (not recorded which). The receptors here all came from a woman aged 40 to 50 with acute COVID-19. The CDR3 runs from the conserved cysteine through the conserved F or W. A D gene is named only where the DNA matches it firmly. The size entry is marked missing in some rows and otherwise reads once, few, many or a size class.

v_call	clone_size	d_call	j_call	cdr3_nt	cdr3_aa
TRBV24-1	NA	NA	TRBJ2-5	TGTGCCACCAGTGATTTTGTGGGAGGGACCCAGTACTTC	CATSDFVGGTQYF
TRBV6-1	NA	NA	TRBJ2-7	TGTGCCAGCAGTGGAAAGATAGGTGGAGGGTTAGGGAACTACGAGCAGTACTTC	CASSGKIGGGLGNYEQYF
TRBV28	NA	NA	TRBJ1-5	TGTGCCAGCAGTCGGGCGGGGGGTGGCAATCAGCCCCAGCATTTT	CASSRAGGGNQPQHF
TRBV6-5	NA	NA	TRBJ2-5	TGTGCCAGCCAAGGATGGGGGGTTAAAGAGACCCAGTACTTC	CASQGWGVKETQYF
TRBV19	NA	TRBD2	TRBJ2-7	TGTGCCAGTAGCAGTCTAGCGGGAGTATCGTCCTACGAGCAGTACTTC	CASSSLAGVSSYEQYF
TRBV7-2	NA	TRBD1	TRBJ1-4	TGTGCCAGCAGCCTCGGGACAGGAGGAGGAGAAAAACTGTTTTTT	CASSLGTGGGEKLFF
TRBV7-2	NA	NA	TRBJ2-7	TGTGCCAGCAGCTTAGCGAGGGCAGCTAGCTCCTACGAGCAGTACTTC	CASSLARAASSYEQYF
TRBV9	few	TRBD2	TRBJ2-5	TGTGCCAGCAGCGATAGCGGGACCCAAGAGACCCAGTACTTC	CASSDSGTQETQYF
TRBV5-4	NA	NA	TRBJ1-1	TGTGCCAGCAGCTTGTCAGGGCTGAACACTGAAGCTTTCTTT	CASSLSGLNTEAFF
TRBV11-2	NA	TRBD1	TRBJ2-2	TGTGCCAGCAGCTCCTGGGGCGACAGGGGGCGAAATGTGGAGCTGTTTTTT	CASSSWGDRGRNVELFF